The next 28 T cell receptor beta chains were all read from a single sample in a study of cytomegalovirus exposure and HLA in healthy donors. The method was immunoSEQ multiplex PCR; TCRdb's version includes in-frame clones alone and lacks a portion of them. The data hold roughly 98,000 clones, with around 90% observed a single time. The sequencing sample was made of PBMCs. These receptors all come from a woman aged 25 to 39 in good health and CMV-seronegative.

This clone is a singleton in its sample. The rearrangement links TRBV7-6 to TRBJ2-7; 9 bases agree with TRBD2. The V and J ends lost 2 bases and 4 bases, in that order; junction bases with no gene match: 3. From germline, CDR1 is SGHVS and CDR2 FNYEAQ. The CDR3 is 14 amino acids. The DNA of the CDR3 is TGTGCCAGCAGCTTATTGCGGGGGGGGTACGAGCAGTACTTC. Amino acids: CASSLLRGGYEQYF. The full variable domain, with the rest looked up from reference TRBV7-6 and TRBJ2-7, is GAGVSQSPRYKVTKRGQDVALRCDPISGHVSLYWYRQALGQGPEFLTYFNYEAQQDKSGLPNDRFSAERPEGSISTLTIQRTEQRDSAMYRCASSLLRGGYEQYFGPGTRLTVT.

The chain employs TRBV5-3 and TRBJ2-3, with 9 nucleotides matching TRBD2. TRBV5-3 falls under the ORF class, with uncertain function. The CDR3 length is 18 residues. Trimming removed 3 bases from V and 4 bases from J; junction bases left unmatched: 15. As DNA, the CDR3 is TGTGCCAGAAGCTCCCCCTCCGATGCTGGCGGGAGGGCAGATACGCAGTATTTT. Protein sequence: CARSSPSDAGGRADTQYF.

The chain combines TRBV19 with TRBJ1-5; tentatively, D is TRBD1 (6 bases). The CDR3 has 16 residues. The ends were cut back, 4 bases at V and 5 bases at J, with 18 bases in the middle. The germline V gene encodes CDR1 LNHDA and CDR2 SQIVND (reference sequence). Here the CDR3 reads CASSTWTVLQDQPQHF. The CDR3 nucleotides are TGTGCCAGTAGTACCTGGACAGTATTGCAGGATCAGCCCCAGCATTTT.

The chain carries TRBV5-4 and TRBJ2-3; 8 bases agree with TRBD1. Trimming cost V 1 base and J 2 bases; bases outside gene matches: 9. Per the germline V gene, CDR1 is SGHNT and CDR2 is YYREEE (reference sequence). This CDR3 contains 17 residues. The CDR3 DNA reads as TGTGCCAGCAGCTTGAGCTCCGGACAGGGCATCACAGATACGCAGTATTTT. Its translation: CASSLSSGQGITDTQYF.

This rearrangement joins TRBV4-1 to TRBJ2-7, with D maybe TRBD1 (6 bases). The CDR3 is 15 amino acids. The germline V and J ends were trimmed by 3 bases and 6 bases, with 18 bases remaining between them. Germline V gives CDR1 MGHRA, CDR2 YSYEKL. The CDR3 DNA is TGCGCCAGCAGCCACCCAGTACAGGGTAGGGCCGAGCAGTACTTC. Its protein is CASSHPVQGRAEQYF.

The rearrangement uses TRBV25-1 and TRBJ2-7; TRBD2 might be the D (6 bases). The CDR3 runs to 17 residues. V lost 3 bases, J lost 0 bases, and 18 bases lay in between. In germline, CDR1 is MGHDK, CDR2 SYGVNS. In nucleotides, the CDR3 is TGTGCCAGCAGTGATACCCCCCCGGGCGGGACCTCCTACGAGCAGTACTTC. Translated, it gives CASSDTPPGGTSYEQYF.

The rearrangement joins TRBV7-9 to TRBJ2-4; TRBD2 matches at 7 bases. This CDR3 has 15 residues. Germline CDR1 and CDR2: SEHNR and FQNEAQ (reference sequence). V was clipped by 5 bases and J by 1 base; unmatched bases: 5. CDR3: CASSTGRGAKNIQYF. CDR3 DNA: TGTGCCAGCAGCACCGGGCGGGGGGCCAAAAACATTCAGTACTTC.

This chain links TRBV5-1 with TRBJ2-5, with D unclear. CDR1 is SGHRS and CDR2 is YFSETQ in the germline V gene. The CDR3 contains 15 residues. V lost 0 bases and J 1 base, leaving 10 bases between the germline ends. The CDR3 region is CASSLVSTTQETQYF. CDR3 bases: TGCGCCAGCAGCTTGGTTTCAACAACCCAAGAGACCCAGTACTTC.

The chain joins TRBV15 to TRBJ1-4; TRBD1 might be the D (6 bases). The CDR3 length is 13 residues. Deletions cut 7 bases from V and 11 bases from J, with 17 bases between. From germline, CDR1 is LNHNV and CDR2 YYDKDF (reference sequence). The chain's CDR3 is CATNLGGTSKLFF. CDR3 DNA sequence: TGTGCCACCAATTTGGGGGGGACAAGCAAACTGTTTTTT.

The V and J genes are TRBV28 and TRBJ2-1, with 7 bases lining up with TRBD2. CDR3 length equals 15 residues. Germline V gene data show CDR1 as MDHEN and CDR2 as SYDVKM. J gave up 5 bases and V 5 bases, and 9 bases lay outside the gene matches. The CDR3 bases are TGTGCCAGCAGTCGTCTAGTAGGGACTAACAATGAGCAGTTCTTC. It is translated as CASSRLVGTNNEQFF.

The V gene is TRBV2, the J gene TRBJ1-5; 9 bases are shared with TRBD1. Trimming at V came to 7 bases and at J to 0 bases, leaving 4 bases not matched to a gene. The V gene's germline CDR1 is SNHLY and CDR2 FYNNEI. The CDR3 runs 15 residues. CDR3 DNA sequence: TGTGCCAGCAACGACAGGGGGATTAGCAATCAGCCCCAGCATTTT. Amino acids: CASNDRGISNQPQHF.

The chain combines TRBV14 with TRBJ2-1, with 10 bases aligning to TRBD2. The CDR3 is 19 amino acids. Germline V gene lookup returns CDR1 SGHDN and CDR2 FVKESK. The junction had 10 bases not matched to a gene; V was cut back by 2 bases and J by 0 bases. The CDR3 protein is CASSQSPLAGPPSYNEQFF. As DNA, the CDR3 is TGTGCCAGCAGCCAATCTCCACTAGCGGGGCCCCCCTCCTACAATGAGCAGTTCTTC. Full variable domain (remainder filled in from reference TRBV14 and TRBJ2-1): EAGVTQFPSHSVIEKGQTVTLRCDPISGHDNLYWYRRVMGKEIKFLLHFVKESKQDESGMPNNRFLAERTGGTYSTLKVQPAELEDSGVYFCASSQSPLAGPPSYNEQFFGPGTRLTVL.

The genes are TRBV28 and TRBJ2-5, with D tentatively TRBD1 (6 bases). Trimming left V 2 bases short and J 7 bases short, with 20 bases between. This CDR3 spans 16 amino acids. Germline V CDR1 and CDR2: MDHEN, SYDVKM. CDR3 DNA: TGTGCCAGCAGTTTAGCCCAGTTCGTGGGGGCCCGGACCCAGTACTTC. Its translation is CASSLAQFVGARTQYF. Complete variable domain (other parts from reference TRBV28 and TRBJ2-5): DVKVTQSSRYLVKRTGEKVFLECVQDMDHENMFWYRQDPGLGLRLIYFSYDVKMKEKGDIPEGYSVSREKKERFSLILESASTNQTSMYLCASSLAQFVGARTQYFGPGTRLLVL.

The V and J genes are TRBV6-6 and TRBJ1-1; D gene unclear. Germline V gene sequence: CDR1 MNHNY, CDR2 SVGAGI (reference sequence). The CDR3 extends over 14 amino acids. Between the trimmed V and J ends, which lost 3 bases and 6 bases, there was a span of 14 bases. CDR3 residues: CASSYHPRGPEAFF. CDR3 coding DNA: TGTGCCAGCAGTTATCACCCCCGTGGGCCTGAAGCTTTCTTT.

This clone was picked up a small number of times. The chain links TRBV29-1 to TRBJ2-3, with D perhaps TRBD2 (6 bases). There are 15 residues in the CDR3. CDR1 and CDR2 (germline): SQVTM, ANQGSEA. Trimming removed 4 bases at V and 0 bases at J, with 14 bases between. CDR3 in DNA: TGCAGCGTTGTACCCGCGGGACCTAGCACAGATACGCAGTATTTT. Translation: CSVVPAGPSTDTQYF.

The chain uses TRBV5-4 and TRBJ1-2; tentatively, D is TRBD1 (5 bases). The length of the CDR3 is 15 residues. V lost 3 bases and J lost 10, with 22 bases in between. CDR1 is SGHNT, CDR2 YYREEE, per germline (reference sequence). CDR3 sequence reads: CASSWKGRTLWDYTF. The DNA for the CDR3 is TGTGCCAGCAGCTGGAAAGGACGGACACTATGGGACTACACCTTC. Complete variable domain (other parts from reference TRBV5-4 and TRBJ1-2): ETGVTQSPTHLIKTRGQQVTLRCSSQSGHNTVSWYQQALGQGPQFIFQYYREEENGRGNFPPRFSGLQFPNYSSELNVNALELDDSALYLCASSWKGRTLWDYTFGSGTRLTVV.

The chain is built from TRBV27 and TRBJ2-3, with D perhaps matching TRBD2 (5 bases). This CDR3 has 14 residues. V gave up 2 bases and J gave up 3 bases, with 9 bases separating them. The germline gives CDR1 MNHEY, CDR2 SMNVEV (reference sequence). DNA for the CDR3: TGTGCCAGCAGTTTAGTGGGGAGAACAGATACGCAGTATTTT. It yields the protein CASSLVGRTDTQYF.

The gene calls are TRBV27 and TRBJ2-5, with a weak D call TRBD1 (6 bases). CDR1 is MNHEY and CDR2 is SMNVEV in the germline V gene (reference sequence). V lost 3 bases to trimming and J lost 5 bases, with 13 bases between them. This CDR3 spans 14 amino acids. CDR3 amino acids: CASSFGQLRETQYF. The CDR3 bases are TGTGCCAGCAGTTTCGGACAGCTTCGGGAGACCCAGTACTTC.

The rearrangement joins TRBV28 to TRBJ1-1, with 7 bases aligning to TRBD1. J was trimmed by 5 bases and V by 2 bases; bases with no gene match: 20. From germline, CDR1 is MDHEN and CDR2 SYDVKM. This CDR3 contains 19 residues. CDR3 loop: CASSLGMGPGQILRTEAFF. The CDR3 coding sequence is TGTGCCAGCAGTTTAGGGATGGGACCGGGACAGATCCTAAGAACTGAAGCTTTCTTT. Based on the CDR3 plus reference TRBV28 and TRBJ1-1, the full variable domain is DVKVTQSSRYLVKRTGEKVFLECVQDMDHENMFWYRQDPGLGLRLIYFSYDVKMKEKGDIPEGYSVSREKKERFSLILESASTNQTSMYLCASSLGMGPGQILRTEAFFGQGTRLTVV.

CDR3 region: CASSQAGGLYNEQFF. CDR3 DNA sequence: TGTGCCAGCAGCCAAGCGGGAGGGCTTTACAATGAGCAGTTCTTC. The chain carries TRBV14 and TRBJ2-1, with 8 bases that match TRBD2. CDR1 is SGHDN, CDR2 FVKESK, per germline. J was trimmed by 4 bases and V by 1 base; bases with no gene match: 3. This CDR3 has 15 residues.

The chain couples TRBV14 to TRBJ2-7; 11 bases align to TRBD2. The V gene end was trimmed by 0 bases and the J gene end by 3 bases; junction bases not matched to a gene: 7. Germline V lookup: CDR1 SGHDN, CDR2 FVKESK. This CDR3 is 17 amino acids long. For the CDR3, the DNA is TGTGCCAGCAGCCAAGAGGCTAGCGGGGGGCCCTTCTACGAGCAGTACTTC. Translated: CASSQEASGGPFYEQYF.

The chain joins TRBV19 to TRBJ2-7; 8 nucleotides align to TRBD1. The V and J ends lost 5 bases and 5 bases, in that order; junction bases with no gene match: 8. The CDR3 sequence is 14 residues long. Germline-derived CDR1 and CDR2 are LNHDA and SQIVND (reference sequence). CDR3 protein: CASSGQWTGNEQYF. CDR3 DNA sequence: TGTGCCAGTAGTGGCCAGTGGACAGGGAACGAGCAGTACTTC. Supplemented by reference TRBV19 and TRBJ2-7, the full variable domain reads DGGITQSPKYLFRKEGQNVTLSCEQNLNHDAMYWYRQDPGQGLRLIYYSQIVNDFQKGDIAEGYSVSREKKESFPLTVTSAQKNPTAFYLCASSGQWTGNEQYFGPGTRLTVT.

This chain joins TRBV4-1 and TRBJ1-5; tentatively, D is TRBD1 (5 bases). Germline-derived CDR1 and CDR2 are MGHRA and YSYEKL. V was pared by 1 base and J by 2 bases, with 12 bases between. The length of the CDR3 is 16 residues. The DNA for the CDR3 is TGCGCCAGCAGCCAAGTAGGAACGACAGGCAATCAGCCCCAGCATTTT. Protein sequence: CASSQVGTTGNQPQHF.

The chain couples TRBV14 to TRBJ2-7; 9 bases align to TRBD1. The germline V gene encodes CDR1 SGHDN and CDR2 FVKESK. The CDR3 loop spans 17 amino acids. The V and J ends lost 4 bases and 4 bases, in that order; junction bases with no gene match: 14. The CDR3 here is CASSLTGTGTEWYEQYF. The CDR3 DNA reads TGTGCCAGCAGCCTTACAGGGACAGGGACAGAATGGTACGAGCAGTACTTC.

V gene TRBV29-1 combines with J gene TRBJ1-1; 7 positions match TRBD1. There are 14 residues in the CDR3. Germline assignment: CDR1 SQVTM and CDR2 ANQGSEA. In DNA form, the CDR3 reads TGCAGTGAGTCACTAGGGGGCGCGAACACTGAAGCTTTCTTT. It is translated as CSESLGGANTEAFF.

As regards this clone: Other nucleotide sequences in the sample specify the same CDR3. The chain has TRBV2 and TRBJ2-5; D is unclear. The ends were cut back, 3 bases at V and 0 bases at J, with 8 bases in the middle. CDR1 is SNHLY and CDR2 is FYNNEI in the germline V gene. The CDR3 extends over 14 amino acids. The CDR3 DNA reads as TGTGCCAGCAGTGAGAACCGAGACCAAGAGACCCAGTACTTC. Encoded protein: CASSENRDQETQYF.

V is TRBV5-4 and J is TRBJ2-5, with 10 bases matching TRBD2. This CDR3 is built from 15 residues. Trimming took 4 bases from V and 9 from J; bases not matched to a gene: 12. The germline V gene has CDR1 SGHNT and CDR2 YYREEE (reference sequence). DNA for the CDR3: TGTGCCAGCAGCCCGAGCGGGGGGGCCGTCAAGGCCCAGTACTTC. It translates to CASSPSGGAVKAQYF.

The CDR3 nucleotides are TGCAGCGTTGCGGTTAGCGGGAATCCCTACAATGAGCAGTTCTTC. Its translation is CSVAVSGNPYNEQFF. The rearrangement joins TRBV29-1 to TRBJ2-1, with 8 bases lining up with TRBD2. V gave up 4 bases and J gave up 2 bases; unmatched junction bases: 7. The CDR3 totals 15 residues. Per the germline V gene, CDR1 is SQVTM and CDR2 is ANQGSEA.